This entry is about one T cell receptor (beta chain). The record originates from a study of blood T cells in healthy people across ages. The CDR3 has 17 residues. The germline CDR1 and CDR2 sequences are DFQATT and SNEGSKA (reference sequence). After removal of 1 base from V and 1 base from J, the junction contained 11 bases not matched to a gene. With a J-beta primer mix and a sample-barcoded 5' primer, a second PCR ran about 7 to 11 cycles. TCRdb redid the calling of the 5' RACE reads with MiXCR, one entry per CDR3 protein. Of about 840,000 distinct CDR3 sequences listed, almost 30% were seen once; the top ten hold around 9.6%. This sample also belongs to another study, concerning T cells of mothers and their children.

The TCR comes from a woman aged 40 to 50 in good health. This chain links TRBV20-1 with TRBJ2-5; 8 nucleotides line up with TRBD2. The sequencing sample was made of blood. The CDR3 region has the DNA TGCAGTGCTAGAGGCCCCCCGGAGCGGGGGATCCAAGAGACCCAGTACTTC. It specifies CSARGPPERGIQETQYF.